The 20 T cell receptor beta chains in this list originate from one sample, sequenced in a study of T cells in Graves' hyperthyroidism and ophthalmopathy. TCR beta CDR3 regions were amplified from RNA. TCR CDR3 regions were first amplified by RT-PCR with HTBI primers. TCRdb analysed the multiplex PCR reads with MiXCR anew, one entry per CDR3 protein. The sample yields around 300,000 distinct CDR3 sequences, approximately 20% seen once. The sequenced sample was blood. The receptors originated from a man aged 25-40 years with Graves' ophthalmopathy.

This clonotype was seen many times. The chain is built from TRBV2 and TRBJ2-7, with D perhaps matching TRBD1 (5 bases). CDR1 and CDR2 (germline): SNHLY, FYNNEI. The CDR3 is made up of 14 amino acids. V lost 1 base and J 0 bases, leaving 7 bases between the germline ends. The CDR3 region is CASSEETVSYEQYF. The CDR3 DNA sequence: TGTGCCAGCAGTGAAGAGACAGTCTCCTACGAGCAGTACTTC.

This chain links TRBV11-3 with TRBJ2-3; the match to TRBD2 covers 9 bases. This CDR3 contains 15 residues. J gave up 2 bases and V 3 bases, and 3 bases lay outside the gene matches. CDR1 SGHNT and CDR2 YENEEA come from the germline V gene. The CDR3 region is CASSFSGSPTDTQYF. The CDR3 bases are TGTGCCAGCAGCTTTAGCGGGAGCCCCACAGATACGCAGTATTTT.

The chain combines TRBV20-1 with TRBJ1-2, with a weak D call TRBD1 (6 bases). This CDR3 has 14 amino acids. Trimming removed 0 bases from V and 3 bases from J, with 11 bases in between. Germline V gene data show CDR1 as DFQATT and CDR2 as SNEGSKA (reference sequence). This chain's CDR3 is CSARDWTEDYGYTF. CDR3 sequence (DNA): TGCAGTGCTAGAGATTGGACAGAGGACTATGGCTACACCTTC.

This CDR3 is CSAGVPNQETQYF. DNA of the CDR3: TGCAGTGCCGGGGTACCAAATCAAGAGACCCAGTACTTC. The chain links TRBV20-1 to TRBJ2-5, with D maybe TRBD2 (5 bases). Germline values: CDR1 DFQATT, CDR2 SNEGSKA (reference sequence). The CDR3 is 13 residues long. Trimming stripped 6 bases from V and 2 bases from J, with 13 bases between.

This clonotype was seen more than once but under ten times. This chain uses TRBV20-1 with TRBJ2-2; either TRBD1 or TRBD2 may fit D (5 bases each). This CDR3 comprises 14 residues. CDR1 is DFQATT and CDR2 is SNEGSKA in the germline V gene (reference sequence). Between the trimmed V and J ends, which lost 1 base and 4 bases, there was a span of 10 bases. The CDR3 bases are TGCAGTGCTAGAGGGAGGACATCCACCGGGGAGCTGTTTTTT. As protein: CSARGRTSTGELFF.

This clonotype was seen many times. The rearrangement links TRBV3-1 to TRBJ1-1; D is unclear. CDR1 is LGHDT, CDR2 YNNKEL, per germline (reference sequence). The CDR3 has 14 residues. The V gene lost 0 bases and the J gene lost 1 base, with 6 bases spanning the gap. DNA of the CDR3: TGTGCCAGCAGCCAAGAATGGAGGAACACTGAAGCTTTCTTT. This gives the protein CASSQEWRNTEAFF.

This clonotype was recorded many times. The chain is built from TRBV6-5 and TRBJ1-1, with D tentatively TRBD1 (5 bases). The germline V gene encodes CDR1 MNHEY and CDR2 SVGAGI. V dropped 0 bases and J dropped 1 base, with 9 bases sitting between them. This CDR3 has 15 amino acids. CDR3 coding DNA: TGTGCCAGCAGTTACTCGTCGCAGGGGAACACTGAAGCTTTCTTT. Protein sequence: CASSYSSQGNTEAFF.

This clonotype was detected a few times. This chain joins TRBV5-1 and TRBJ1-1; D gene unclear. Germline assignment: CDR1 SGHRS and CDR2 YFSETQ. The CDR3 extends over 12 amino acids. The ends were cut back, 6 bases at V and 6 bases at J, with 12 bases in the middle. Here the CDR3 DNA reads TGCGCCAGCAAATCGGAGCTCGCTGAAGCTTTCTTT. Translated, it gives CASKSELAEAFF.

This clonotype was detected a few times. This sequence joins TRBV20-1 and TRBJ2-7; 11 bases map to TRBD1. This CDR3 comprises 15 residues. Germline loops: CDR1 DFQATT, CDR2 SNEGSKA (reference sequence). The trim removed 0 bases at V and 5 bases at J, leaving 6 bases unmatched. The CDR3 sequence is CSARDSTDRGHEQYF. The CDR3 DNA is TGCAGTGCTAGAGATTCCACGGACAGGGGGCACGAGCAGTACTTC.

This clonotype showed up just a few times. The chain has TRBV5-6 and TRBJ1-4; D might be TRBD1 (6 bases). The length of the CDR3 is 15 residues. Germline V gene sequence: CDR1 SGHDT, CDR2 YYEEEE. V was shortened by 4 bases and J by 5 bases, with 15 bases between the two germline ends. CDR3 DNA: TGTGCCAGCAGCCTCACGGGGGGGCCAAATGAAAAACTGTTTTTT. As protein: CASSLTGGPNEKLFF.

This clonotype was seen a handful of times. The chain employs TRBV28 and TRBJ1-5, with a possible D match to TRBD1 (6 bases). The germline CDR1 and CDR2 sequences are MDHEN and SYDVKM. The CDR3 loop spans 15 amino acids. V was clipped by 7 bases and J by 2 bases, with 15 bases between them. CDR3 bases: TGTGCCAGCAACCGCCCGGGGGCGCGCAATCAGCCCCAGCATTTT. It codes for CASNRPGARNQPQHF.

This clonotype was recorded at least ten times. This sequence joins TRBV28 and TRBJ2-7, with D possibly matching TRBD2 (5 bases). CDR3 length: 17 residues. Germline lookup yields CDR1 MDHEN and CDR2 SYDVKM. Trimming took off 5 bases at V and 2 bases at J, with 22 bases between the two ends. The CDR3 loop is CASSLPTNKRTTYEQYF. The CDR3 DNA sequence: TGTGCCAGCAGTCTGCCGACTAATAAGCGCACCACCTACGAGCAGTACTTC.

This clonotype was seen more than once but under ten times. The junction departs from germline at one end; a sequencing error may be responsible. This sequence joins TRBV7-7 and TRBJ2-1; D might be TRBD2 (6 bases). CDR1 SSHAT and CDR2 FNYEAQ come from the germline V gene (reference sequence). This CDR3 is 14 amino acids long. The CDR3 protein is CASSLSTGVNEQFF. The CDR3 coding sequence is TGTGCTAGCAGCCTCTCAACGGGGGTGAATGAGCAGTTCTTC. The variable domain in full, completed from reference TRBV7-7 and TRBJ2-1, reads GAGVSQSPRYKVTKRGQDVTLRCDPISSHATLYWYQQALGQGPEFLTYFNYEAQPDKSGLPSDRFSAERPEGSISTLTIQRTEQRDSAMYRCASSLSTGVNEQFFGPGTRLTVL.

A few counts support this clonotype. This chain uses TRBV7-9 with TRBJ2-1, with D tentatively TRBD1 (5 bases). This CDR3 has 19 residues. Germline V gene sequence: CDR1 SEHNR, CDR2 FQNEAQ (reference sequence). The ends were cut back, 3 bases at V and 4 bases at J, with 25 bases in the middle. The CDR3 DNA follows: TGTGCCAGCAGCTTGGGAAGGGGAATAGGGCCCTACTATTACAATGAGCAGTTCTTC. This codes for CASSLGRGIGPYYYNEQFF.

This clonotype has just a few counts. The chain has TRBV7-9 and TRBJ2-2; 7 bases align to TRBD2. The CDR3 totals 14 residues. The germline V gene encodes CDR1 SEHNR and CDR2 FQNEAQ (reference sequence). The ends lost 11 bases at V and 5 bases at J; junction bases unmatched: 11. The CDR3 region has the DNA TGTGCCCTCAAGGCGGGAGTGAGGACCGGGGAGCTGTTTTTT. Its protein is CALKAGVRTGELFF.

This clonotype was seen more than once but under ten times. The V and J genes are TRBV6-1 and TRBJ2-2; 7 bases map to TRBD1. V lost 8 bases to trimming and J lost 0 bases; unmatched junction nucleotides: 6. The CDR3 runs 15 residues. Germline V gene data show CDR1 as MNHNS and CDR2 as SASEGT. The DNA of the CDR3 is TGTGCCAGCCGAACCGGGACAGCGAACACCGGGGAGCTGTTTTTT. Encoded protein: CASRTGTANTGELFF.

This clonotype was counted many times. The rearrangement links TRBV11-2 to TRBJ1-3, with 11 bases identical to TRBD1. Germline V gene lookup returns CDR1 SGHAT and CDR2 FQNNGV. The CDR3 sequence is 16 residues long. Germline trimming cut 5 bases from V and 4 bases from J; bases unmatched to any gene: 7. CDR3 DNA: TGTGCCAGCAGCCCGGACAGGGGGCTGTGGGGAAACACCATATATTTT. Encoded protein: CASSPDRGLWGNTIYF.

Worth noting for this clonotype: An end of the junction does not agree with germline; a read error may underlie this. CDR3 region: CAGSQSGSPLHF. The CDR3 coding sequence is TGTGCCGGCAGCCAATCCGGGTCACCCCTCCACTTT. This chain connects TRBV3-1 to TRBJ1-6; no firm D call. Per germline, CDR1 LGHDT and CDR2 YNNKEL (reference sequence). The CDR3 is made up of 12 amino acids.

The rearrangement uses TRBV24-1 and TRBJ2-2, with 8 bases identical to TRBD1. The trim removed 7 bases at V and 9 bases at J, leaving 6 bases unmatched. The CDR3 spans 13 residues. CDR1 KGHDR and CDR2 SFDVKD come from the germline V gene. The CDR3 DNA reads TGTGCCACCAGAGGGACAGGCTTTAGGGAGCTGTTTTTT. Protein sequence: CATRGTGFRELFF.

This clonotype was recorded a few times. The gene calls are TRBV28 and TRBJ2-7, with 7 positions matching TRBD1. Germline loops: CDR1 MDHEN, CDR2 SYDVKM. V was pared by 2 bases and J by 6 bases, with 1 base of the junction left unmatched. The CDR3 length is 12 residues. This chain's CDR3 is CASSLNRGEQYF. The CDR3 DNA is TGTGCCAGCAGTTTAAACAGGGGCGAGCAGTACTTC.